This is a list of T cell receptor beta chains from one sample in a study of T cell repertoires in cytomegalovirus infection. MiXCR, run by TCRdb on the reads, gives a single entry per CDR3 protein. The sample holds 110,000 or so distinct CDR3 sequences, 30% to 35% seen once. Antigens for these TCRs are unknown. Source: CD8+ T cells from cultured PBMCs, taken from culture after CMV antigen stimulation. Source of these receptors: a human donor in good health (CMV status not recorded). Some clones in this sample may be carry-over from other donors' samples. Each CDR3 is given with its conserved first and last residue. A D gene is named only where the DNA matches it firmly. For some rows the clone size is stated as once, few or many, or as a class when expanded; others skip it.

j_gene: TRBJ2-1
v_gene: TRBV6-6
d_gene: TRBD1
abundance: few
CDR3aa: CASSFGTGATFREQFF
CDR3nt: TGTGCCAGCAGTTTCGGGACAGGGGCCACGTTTAGGGAGCAGTTCTTC

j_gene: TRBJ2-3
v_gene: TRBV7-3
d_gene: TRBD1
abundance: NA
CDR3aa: CASSLWGQGTDTQYF
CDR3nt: TGTGCCAGCAGCTTATGGGGACAGGGCACAGATACGCAGTATTTT

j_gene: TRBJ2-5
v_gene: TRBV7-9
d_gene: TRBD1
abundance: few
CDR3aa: CASSLDRDQETQYF
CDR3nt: TGTGCCAGCAGCCTCGACAGGGACCAAGAGACCCAGTACTTC

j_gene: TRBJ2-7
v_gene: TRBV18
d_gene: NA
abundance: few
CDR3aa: CASSKTPTGIPYEQYF
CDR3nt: TGTGCCAGCTCCAAAACCCCAACAGGTATCCCCTACGAGCAGTACTTC

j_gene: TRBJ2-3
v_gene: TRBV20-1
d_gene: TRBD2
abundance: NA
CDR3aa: CSAFSTSGGSLSLTDTQYF
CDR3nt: TGCAGTGCTTTCTCGACTAGCGGGGGGTCCTTATCCCTCACAGATACGCAGTATTTT

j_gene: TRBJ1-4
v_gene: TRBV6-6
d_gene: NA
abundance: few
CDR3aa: CASGRQPVNEKLFF
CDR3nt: TGTGCCAGCGGCCGACAGCCTGTTAATGAAAAACTGTTTTTT

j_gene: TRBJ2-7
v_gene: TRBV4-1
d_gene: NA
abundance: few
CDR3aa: CASSQGKGSYEQYF
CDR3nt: TGCGCCAGCAGCCAAGGCAAGGGTTCCTACGAGCAGTACTTC

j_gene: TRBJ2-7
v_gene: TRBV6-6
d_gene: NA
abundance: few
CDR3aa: CASSGPGDLYAYEQYF
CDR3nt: TGTGCCAGCAGTGGGCCAGGGGATCTATACGCCTACGAGCAGTACTTC

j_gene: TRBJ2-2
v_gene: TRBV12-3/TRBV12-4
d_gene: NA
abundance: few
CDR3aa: CASSLAWGAGELFF
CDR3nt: TGTGCCAGCAGTTTAGCCTGGGGGGCCGGGGAGCTGTTTTTT

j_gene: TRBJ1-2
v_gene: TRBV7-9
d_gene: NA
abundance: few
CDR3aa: CASSLVSDYYGYTF
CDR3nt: TGTGCCAGCAGCTTAGTGTCGGACTACTATGGCTACACCTTC

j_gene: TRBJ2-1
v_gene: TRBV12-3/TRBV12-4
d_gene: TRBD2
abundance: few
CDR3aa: CASSGLAGASSYNEQFF
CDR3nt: TGTGCCAGCAGTGGACTAGCGGGGGCAAGCTCCTACAATGAGCAGTTCTTC

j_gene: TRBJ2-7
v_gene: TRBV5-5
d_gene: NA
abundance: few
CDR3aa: CASTLSYEQYF
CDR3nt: TGTGCCAGCACACTCTCCTACGAGCAGTACTTC

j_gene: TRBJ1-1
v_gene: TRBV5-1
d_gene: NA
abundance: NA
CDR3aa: CASSAGHQNTEAFF
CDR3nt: TGCGCCAGCAGCGCGGGACATCAGAACACTGAAGCTTTCTTT

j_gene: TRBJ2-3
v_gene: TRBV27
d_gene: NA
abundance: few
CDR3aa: CASSLFGLLDTQYF
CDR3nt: TGTGCCAGCAGTTTATTCGGTCTTTTAGATACGCAGTATTTT

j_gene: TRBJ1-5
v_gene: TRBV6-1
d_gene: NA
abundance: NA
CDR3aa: CASSELGASQPQHF
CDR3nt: TGTGCCAGCAGTGAACTGGGGGCAAGCCAGCCCCAGCATTTT

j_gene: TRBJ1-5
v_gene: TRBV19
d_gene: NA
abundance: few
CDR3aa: CASSILAESGNQPQHF
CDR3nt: TGTGCCAGTAGTATATTGGCCGAATCGGGCAATCAGCCCCAGCATTTT

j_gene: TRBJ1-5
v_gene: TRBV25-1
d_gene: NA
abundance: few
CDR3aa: CASDGGINQPQHF
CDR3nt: TGTGCCAGCGATGGGGGAATCAATCAGCCCCAGCATTTT

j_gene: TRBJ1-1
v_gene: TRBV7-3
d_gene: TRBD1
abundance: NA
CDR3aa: CASSDGQGTEAFF
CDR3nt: TGTGCCAGCAGCGACGGACAGGGAACTGAAGCTTTCTTT

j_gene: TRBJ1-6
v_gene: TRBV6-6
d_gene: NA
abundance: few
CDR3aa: CASSNRDNSPLHF
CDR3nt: TGTGCCAGCAGTAACAGGGATAATTCACCCCTCCACTTT